This is a list of T cell receptor beta chains from one sample in a study of Ad26.COV2.S vaccination and SARS-CoV-2 variants. Sequenced by immunoSEQ multiplex PCR; TCRdb stores in-frame clones only, minus some. The table lists 350,000 to 500,000 clones, over 75% of them singletons. The sample here was peripheral blood, taken in a trial of Ad26.COV2.S vaccine versus placebo. The receptors here all came from a person aged 18-60 years who received the Ad26.COV2.S COVID-19 vaccine or a placebo. The CDR3 runs from the conserved cysteine through the conserved F or W. Fields, in order: CDR3 length, J gene, D gene, V gene, clone size, CDR3 DNA, CDR3 protein. A D gene is named only where the DNA matches it firmly. Where a row states a size, it is once, few, many or the class of an expanded clone; other rows omit it.

cdr3_length: 15; j_call: TRBJ1-5; d_call: .; v_call: TRBV5-1; clone_size: .; cdr3_nt: TGCGCCAGCAGCTCAACACCGTATAGCAATCAGCCCCAGCATTTT; cdr3_aa: CASSSTPYSNQPQHF
cdr3_length: 15; j_call: TRBJ2-3; d_call: TRBD1; v_call: TRBV27; clone_size: .; cdr3_nt: TGTGCCAGCAGCAAGACAGGGAAAAGCACAGATACGCAGTATTTT; cdr3_aa: CASSKTGKSTDTQYF
cdr3_length: 14; j_call: TRBJ1-6; d_call: .; v_call: TRBV6-5; clone_size: .; cdr3_nt: TGTGCCAGCAGTTACGACGGGACTAATTCACCCCTCCACTTT; cdr3_aa: CASSYDGTNSPLHF
cdr3_length: 16; j_call: TRBJ2-3; d_call: TRBD2; v_call: TRBV7-6; clone_size: .; cdr3_nt: TGTGCCAGCACCCTTATAGCGGGGGCTAGCACAGATACGCAGTATTTT; cdr3_aa: CASTLIAGASTDTQYF
cdr3_length: 15; j_call: TRBJ2-7; d_call: .; v_call: TRBV7-6; clone_size: .; cdr3_nt: TGTGCCAGCAGCTTAGAAGACGGAATTGTTTACGAGCAGTACTTC; cdr3_aa: CASSLEDGIVYEQYF
cdr3_length: 15; j_call: TRBJ1-4; d_call: .; v_call: TRBV30; clone_size: .; cdr3_nt: TGTGCCTGGAGAAACTCGGGGACATCAAGCGGAAAACTGTTTTTT; cdr3_aa: CAWRNSGTSSGKLFF
cdr3_length: 15; j_call: TRBJ1-2; d_call: .; v_call: TRBV3-1/TRBV3-2; clone_size: once; cdr3_nt: TGTGCCAGCAGCCAATCTTGGCGGGGGGAGTATGGCTACACCTTC; cdr3_aa: CASSQSWRGEYGYTF
cdr3_length: 15; j_call: TRBJ2-1; d_call: TRBD1; v_call: TRBV6-4; clone_size: .; cdr3_nt: TGTGCCAGCAGTGACGTGGGGGACAGCTACAATGAGCAGTTCTTC; cdr3_aa: CASSDVGDSYNEQFF
cdr3_length: 12; j_call: TRBJ1-2; d_call: .; v_call: TRBV6-1; clone_size: .; cdr3_nt: TGTGCCAGCAGTGAATATCGGGCTGGCTACACCTTC; cdr3_aa: CASSEYRAGYTF
cdr3_length: 17; j_call: TRBJ2-2; d_call: TRBD2; v_call: TRBV4-2; clone_size: .; cdr3_nt: TGTGCCAGCAGCCAAGAGGCTAGCGGGAGGGCCGGCGGGGAGCTGTTTTTT; cdr3_aa: CASSQEASGRAGGELFF
cdr3_length: 13; j_call: TRBJ2-3; d_call: .; v_call: TRBV30; clone_size: .; cdr3_nt: TGTGCCTGGAGTGTAGGCCTGACAGATACGCAGTATTTT; cdr3_aa: CAWSVGLTDTQYF
cdr3_length: 19; j_call: TRBJ1-3; d_call: .; v_call: TRBV27; clone_size: .; cdr3_nt: TGTGCCAGCAGTCCCCAAGGCCGAAGGAATCGGCCCTCTGGAAACACCATATATTTT; cdr3_aa: CASSPQGRRNRPSGNTIYF
cdr3_length: 12; j_call: TRBJ2-1; d_call: .; v_call: TRBV10-3; clone_size: .; cdr3_nt: TGTGCCATTACCAGGGGTGACAATGAGCAGTTCTTC; cdr3_aa: CAITRGDNEQFF
cdr3_length: 13; j_call: TRBJ2-1; d_call: .; v_call: TRBV19; clone_size: once; cdr3_nt: TGTGCCAGTAGTATAGATACACTGGGAGAGCAGTTCTTC; cdr3_aa: CASSIDTLGEQFF
cdr3_length: 17; j_call: TRBJ2-2; d_call: TRBD1; v_call: TRBV30; clone_size: .; cdr3_nt: TGTGCCTGGAGTGTAACCTTACCCGGGACAGTCACCGGGGAGCTGTTTTTT; cdr3_aa: CAWSVTLPGTVTGELFF
cdr3_length: 14; j_call: TRBJ2-7; d_call: TRBD1; v_call: TRBV19; clone_size: .; cdr3_nt: TGTGCCAGTAGCCGACAGGGTAGTTCCTACGAGCAGTACTTC; cdr3_aa: CASSRQGSSYEQYF
cdr3_length: 17; j_call: TRBJ2-5; d_call: .; v_call: TRBV15; clone_size: .; cdr3_nt: TGTGCCACCAGCAGAGATAGTATCGGAACTCGGCAAGAGACCCAGTACTTC; cdr3_aa: CATSRDSIGTRQETQYF
cdr3_length: 14; j_call: TRBJ2-7; d_call: TRBD1; v_call: TRBV5-1; clone_size: .; cdr3_nt: TGCGCCAGCAGCTCCGACAGGGGATCCTACGAGCAGTACTTC; cdr3_aa: CASSSDRGSYEQYF
cdr3_length: 14; j_call: TRBJ2-7; d_call: .; v_call: TRBV7-9; clone_size: .; cdr3_nt: TGTGCCAGCACCCAGGCGGGAAACGTGGAGGAGCAGTACTTC; cdr3_aa: CASTQAGNVEEQYF
cdr3_length: 16; j_call: TRBJ2-7; d_call: TRBD2; v_call: TRBV4-3; clone_size: once; cdr3_nt: TGCGCCAGCAGCCAAGATCGCGGGAGGGACTCCTACGAGCAGTACTTC; cdr3_aa: CASSQDRGRDSYEQYF
cdr3_length: 18; j_call: TRBJ2-1; d_call: .; v_call: TRBV5-6; clone_size: .; cdr3_nt: TGTGCCAGCAGCTTGGAGTTGGTTATTGGGGTATCCTACAATGAGCAGTTCTTC; cdr3_aa: CASSLELVIGVSYNEQFF
cdr3_length: 15; j_call: TRBJ2-7; d_call: TRBD1; v_call: TRBV18; clone_size: .; cdr3_nt: TGTGCCAGCTCACCCCGCAGGGGGATCTCCTACGAGCAGTACTTC; cdr3_aa: CASSPRRGISYEQYF
cdr3_length: 14; j_call: TRBJ2-7; d_call: .; v_call: TRBV7-8; clone_size: .; cdr3_nt: TGTGCCAGCTCGCATTTGGAGAGGGTGGGCGAGCAGTACTTC; cdr3_aa: CASSHLERVGEQYF
cdr3_length: 17; j_call: TRBJ2-2; d_call: TRBD1; v_call: TRBV12-5; clone_size: .; cdr3_nt: TGTGCTAGTGGTATCGGCCCGGGACAGGGTGTTCCCGGGGAGCTGTTTTTT; cdr3_aa: CASGIGPGQGVPGELFF
cdr3_length: 15; j_call: TRBJ2-1; d_call: TRBD1; v_call: TRBV7-2; clone_size: .; cdr3_nt: TGTGCCAGCAGCCCAGCAGGGGGCCCCTACAATGAGCAGTTCTTC; cdr3_aa: CASSPAGGPYNEQFF
cdr3_length: 18; j_call: TRBJ2-2; d_call: TRBD2; v_call: TRBV7-2; clone_size: .; cdr3_nt: TGTGCCAGCAGCAGGCCGACTAGCGGGAGGCTACTGTCGTGGGAGCTGTTTTTT; cdr3_aa: CASSRPTSGRLLSWELFF
cdr3_length: 14; j_call: TRBJ2-3; d_call: .; v_call: TRBV28; clone_size: .; cdr3_nt: TGTGCCAGCACTCTTGGCCCTCCGAGAGATACGCAGTATTTT; cdr3_aa: CASTLGPPRDTQYF
cdr3_length: 17; j_call: TRBJ1-2; d_call: .; v_call: TRBV5-1; clone_size: .; cdr3_nt: TGCGCCAGCAGCTTACTCGGGAGGCGGAATGTGGTTGGTGGCTACACCTTC; cdr3_aa: CASSLLGRRNVVGGYTF
cdr3_length: 13; j_call: TRBJ2-3; d_call: .; v_call: TRBV7-2; clone_size: .; cdr3_nt: TGTGCCAGCACCCCTACTAGCACAGATACGCAGTATTTT; cdr3_aa: CASTPTSTDTQYF
cdr3_length: 16; j_call: TRBJ2-5; d_call: .; v_call: TRBV5-8; clone_size: .; cdr3_nt: TGTGCCAGCAGCTTGTACAGGGGAGGGGTACAAGAGACCCAGTACTTC; cdr3_aa: CASSLYRGGVQETQYF
cdr3_length: 17; j_call: TRBJ1-5; d_call: .; v_call: TRBV7-2; clone_size: .; cdr3_nt: TGTGCCAGCAGCTTAGGAGCAGGGGTATTGGGCAATCAGCCCCAGCATTTT; cdr3_aa: CASSLGAGVLGNQPQHF
cdr3_length: 16; j_call: TRBJ2-1; d_call: TRBD1; v_call: TRBV18; clone_size: .; cdr3_nt: TGTGCCAGCTCACAAATCGGACAGGGGGTTTTTGATGAGCAGTTCTTC; cdr3_aa: CASSQIGQGVFDEQFF
cdr3_length: 14; j_call: TRBJ2-5; d_call: TRBD1; v_call: TRBV19; clone_size: .; cdr3_nt: TGTGCCAGTAGTGGAACAGGGGGCGCCGAGACCCAGTACTTC; cdr3_aa: CASSGTGGAETQYF
cdr3_length: 11; j_call: TRBJ2-7; d_call: .; v_call: TRBV25-1; clone_size: .; cdr3_nt: TGTGCCAGCAGTGTTTCGGCAGAGCAGTACTTC; cdr3_aa: CASSVSAEQYF
cdr3_length: 13; j_call: TRBJ1-2; d_call: .; v_call: TRBV18; clone_size: .; cdr3_nt: TGTGCCAGCTCAAGGCCCCCCGGAGCGGGCTACACCTTC; cdr3_aa: CASSRPPGAGYTF
cdr3_length: 13; j_call: TRBJ2-5; d_call: TRBD1; v_call: TRBV27; clone_size: .; cdr3_nt: TGTGCCAGCAGCAACAGGGGGCGAGAGACCCAGTACTTC; cdr3_aa: CASSNRGRETQYF
cdr3_length: 16; j_call: TRBJ2-3; d_call: TRBD2; v_call: TRBV30; clone_size: .; cdr3_nt: TGTGCCTGGAGTGTTTGGGCGGGAGGCATCACAGATACGCAGTATTTT; cdr3_aa: CAWSVWAGGITDTQYF
cdr3_length: 15; j_call: TRBJ2-1; d_call: .; v_call: TRBV5-1; clone_size: .; cdr3_nt: TGCGCCAGCTTCGTTGGGGGAAGCTCCTACAATGAGCAGTTCTTC; cdr3_aa: CASFVGGSSYNEQFF
cdr3_length: 15; j_call: TRBJ2-7; d_call: TRBD1; v_call: TRBV7-9; clone_size: .; cdr3_nt: TGTGCCAGCAGCTCGACTCGGGACAGGGCGTACGAGCAGTACTTC; cdr3_aa: CASSSTRDRAYEQYF
cdr3_length: 11; j_call: TRBJ1-2; d_call: TRBD1; v_call: TRBV2; clone_size: .; cdr3_nt: TGTGCCAGCTCAACAGGGGTGGGCTACACCTTC; cdr3_aa: CASSTGVGYTF
cdr3_length: 16; j_call: TRBJ2-7; d_call: TRBD2; v_call: TRBV12-5; clone_size: once; cdr3_nt: TGTGCTAGTGGTTCCTCCAAGGGACTAGCGGGAGTCGAGCAGTACTTC; cdr3_aa: CASGSSKGLAGVEQYF
cdr3_length: 17; j_call: TRBJ2-3; d_call: .; v_call: TRBV4-1; clone_size: .; cdr3_nt: TGCGCCAGCAGCCCCCTTGGGGGGTTAGCGAGCACAGATACGCAGTATTTT; cdr3_aa: CASSPLGGLASTDTQYF
cdr3_length: 13; j_call: TRBJ2-7; d_call: TRBD1; v_call: TRBV19; clone_size: once; cdr3_nt: TGTGCCAGTAGTATAGGGACAGGGCTTGAGCAGTACTTC; cdr3_aa: CASSIGTGLEQYF
cdr3_length: 15; j_call: TRBJ2-1; d_call: .; v_call: TRBV19; clone_size: .; cdr3_nt: TGTGCCACTAGGGAGACTAGTTTGCCCCTCAATGAGCAGTTCTTC; cdr3_aa: CATRETSLPLNEQFF
cdr3_length: 15; j_call: TRBJ2-7; d_call: .; v_call: TRBV4-3; clone_size: .; cdr3_nt: TGCGCCAGCAGCCAAGACAGGACAGTCAGCTACGAGCAGTACTTC; cdr3_aa: CASSQDRTVSYEQYF
cdr3_length: 16; j_call: TRBJ2-7; d_call: .; v_call: TRBV6-2/TRBV6-3; clone_size: .; cdr3_nt: TGTGCCAGCAGTTACGAATCAGGGAAGTACTCCTACGAGCAGTACTTC; cdr3_aa: CASSYESGKYSYEQYF
cdr3_length: 11; j_call: TRBJ2-5; d_call: .; v_call: TRBV20-1; clone_size: .; cdr3_nt: TGCAGCGCTGCCCTGCAAGAGACCCAGTACTTC; cdr3_aa: CSAALQETQYF
cdr3_length: 15; j_call: TRBJ2-2; d_call: TRBD2; v_call: TRBV30; clone_size: .; cdr3_nt: TGTGCCTGGAAACGGGGACTAGCGGGAATCGGGGAGCTGTTTTTT; cdr3_aa: CAWKRGLAGIGELFF
cdr3_length: 13; j_call: TRBJ1-2; d_call: .; v_call: TRBV6-1; clone_size: .; cdr3_nt: TGTGCCAGCAGTGAGCCAGGCGCCTATGGCTACACCTTC; cdr3_aa: CASSEPGAYGYTF
cdr3_length: 18; j_call: TRBJ2-1; d_call: TRBD2; v_call: TRBV4-1; clone_size: .; cdr3_nt: TGCGCCAGCAGCCAAGTTTATAGCGGCGGGAGCTCCTACAATGAGCAGTTCTTC; cdr3_aa: CASSQVYSGGSSYNEQFF
cdr3_length: 19; j_call: TRBJ2-1; d_call: .; v_call: TRBV21-1; clone_size: .; cdr3_nt: TGTGCCAGCAGCAAAGGTCGCCGCGGGAGGGTCCTGGTTGGCAATGAGCAGTTCTTC; cdr3_aa: CASSKGRRGRVLVGNEQFF
cdr3_length: 11; j_call: TRBJ2-3; d_call: .; v_call: TRBV5-4; clone_size: .; cdr3_nt: TGTGCCAGCAGCAGCACAGATACGCAGTATTTT; cdr3_aa: CASSSTDTQYF
cdr3_length: 15; j_call: TRBJ2-2; d_call: TRBD2; v_call: TRBV30; clone_size: .; cdr3_nt: TGTGCCTGGAGCCCGGGACTAGTTCCCACCGGGGAGCTGTTTTTT; cdr3_aa: CAWSPGLVPTGELFF
cdr3_length: 13; j_call: TRBJ2-1; d_call: TRBD2; v_call: TRBV6-5; clone_size: .; cdr3_nt: TGTGCCAGCAGACCCGGGACTACGAATGAGCAGTTCTTC; cdr3_aa: CASRPGTTNEQFF
cdr3_length: 15; j_call: TRBJ1-1; d_call: TRBD1; v_call: TRBV19; clone_size: .; cdr3_nt: TGTGCCAGTAGGGGGGGACAGGGTGGATTTGCTGAAGCTTTCTTT; cdr3_aa: CASRGGQGGFAEAFF
cdr3_length: 15; j_call: TRBJ2-1; d_call: TRBD2; v_call: TRBV5-4; clone_size: .; cdr3_nt: TGTGCCAGCAGCCTCACTAGCGGGAGGGATAATGAGCAGTTCTTC; cdr3_aa: CASSLTSGRDNEQFF
cdr3_length: 13; j_call: TRBJ1-1; d_call: .; v_call: TRBV18; clone_size: .; cdr3_nt: TGTGCCAGCTCACAGGGCCGGGACACTGAAGCTTTCTTT; cdr3_aa: CASSQGRDTEAFF
cdr3_length: 13; j_call: TRBJ2-3; d_call: .; v_call: TRBV2; clone_size: .; cdr3_nt: TGTGCCAGCAAGGATCAATGGTCAGATACGCAGTATTTT; cdr3_aa: CASKDQWSDTQYF
cdr3_length: 13; j_call: TRBJ2-1; d_call: .; v_call: TRBV6-5; clone_size: once; cdr3_nt: TGTGCCAGCAGACAGGACTCCTACAATGAGCAGTTCTTC; cdr3_aa: CASRQDSYNEQFF